The present T cell receptor beta chain was sequenced within a study of T cells in Graves' hyperthyroidism and ophthalmopathy. Study-level findings and limits: Ophthalmopathy was told apart from stable hyperthyroidism by a 13 V-J model.

Ophthalmopathy in the patients scored at least 3 on Clinical Activity Score and at least 4 on NOSPECS grade, lasting under 3 months. Patients were excluded for uncontrolled infection, other autoimmune disease, pregnancy or lactation. Ten or more counts support this clonotype. Its antigen remains unknown. Authors of the study amplified TCR beta CDR3 regions from RNA transcripts. With the HTBI primer set, the TCR CDR3 went through a first round of RT-PCR. MiXCR, run by TCRdb on the multiplex PCR reads, gives a single entry per CDR3 protein. The sample yields more than 350,000 distinct CDR3 sequences, 13% to 15% seen once. V was cut by 2 bases and J by 2 bases, with 10 bases left in between. CDR3 length: 14 amino acids.

The sequence came from a woman aged 55-69 years with Graves' ophthalmopathy. The material sequenced was blood. The chain combines TRBV12-3 or TRBV12-4 with TRBJ2-7; D might be TRBD1 or TRBD2, each matching 6 bases. The CDR3 is CASSLRGVAYEQYF. The CDR3 DNA reads TGTGCCAGCAGTTTAAGGGGGGTGGCCTACGAGCAGTACTTC.